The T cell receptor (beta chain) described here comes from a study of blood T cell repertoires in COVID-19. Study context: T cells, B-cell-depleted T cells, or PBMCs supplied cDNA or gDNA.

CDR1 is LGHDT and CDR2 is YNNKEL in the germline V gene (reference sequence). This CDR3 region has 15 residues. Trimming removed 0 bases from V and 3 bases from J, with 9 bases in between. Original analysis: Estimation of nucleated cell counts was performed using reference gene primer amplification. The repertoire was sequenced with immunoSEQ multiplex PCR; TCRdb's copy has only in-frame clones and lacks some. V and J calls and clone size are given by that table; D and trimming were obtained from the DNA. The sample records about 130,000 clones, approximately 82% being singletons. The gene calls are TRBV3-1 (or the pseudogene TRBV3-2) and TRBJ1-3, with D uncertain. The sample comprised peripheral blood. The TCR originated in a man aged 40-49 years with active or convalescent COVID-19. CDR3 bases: TGTGCCAGCAGCCAAGATTCCGGGATTGGAAACACCATATATTTT. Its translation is CASSQDSGIGNTIYF.